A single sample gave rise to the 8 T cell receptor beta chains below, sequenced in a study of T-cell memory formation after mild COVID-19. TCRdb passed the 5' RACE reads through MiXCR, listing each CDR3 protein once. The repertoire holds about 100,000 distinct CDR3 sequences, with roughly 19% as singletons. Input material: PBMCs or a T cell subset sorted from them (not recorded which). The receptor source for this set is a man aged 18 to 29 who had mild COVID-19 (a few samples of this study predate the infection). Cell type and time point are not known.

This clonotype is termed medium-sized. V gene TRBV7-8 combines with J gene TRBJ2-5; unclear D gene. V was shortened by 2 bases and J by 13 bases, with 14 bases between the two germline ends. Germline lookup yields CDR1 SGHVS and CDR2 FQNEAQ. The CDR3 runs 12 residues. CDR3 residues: CASSLSSLAMYF. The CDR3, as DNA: TGTGCCAGCAGCTTATCATCCTTGGCCATGTACTTC.

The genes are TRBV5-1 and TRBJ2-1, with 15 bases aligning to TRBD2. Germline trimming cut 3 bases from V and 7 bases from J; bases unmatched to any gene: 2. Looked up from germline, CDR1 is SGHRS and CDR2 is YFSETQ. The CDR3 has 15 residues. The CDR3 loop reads CASSWTSGGANEQFF. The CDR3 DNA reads TGCGCCAGCAGCTGGACTAGCGGGGGGGCTAATGAGCAGTTCTTC.

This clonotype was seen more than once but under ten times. The CDR3 region has the DNA TGCAGTGCTATGACTAGCGGGGGGACCTACAATGAGCAGTTCTTC. This translates into CSAMTSGGTYNEQFF. The rearrangement joins TRBV20-1 to TRBJ2-1, with 13 bases identical to TRBD2. Germline V lookup: CDR1 DFQATT, CDR2 SNEGSKA (reference sequence). The junction had 2 bases not matched to a gene; V was cut back by 4 bases and J by 2 bases. The CDR3 has 15 residues.

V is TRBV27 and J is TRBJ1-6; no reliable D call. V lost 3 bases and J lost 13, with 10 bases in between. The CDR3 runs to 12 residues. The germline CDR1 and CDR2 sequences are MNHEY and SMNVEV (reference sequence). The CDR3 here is CASSFINSPLHF. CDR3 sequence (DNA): TGTGCCAGCAGTTTTATTAATAGTCCCCTCCACTTT.

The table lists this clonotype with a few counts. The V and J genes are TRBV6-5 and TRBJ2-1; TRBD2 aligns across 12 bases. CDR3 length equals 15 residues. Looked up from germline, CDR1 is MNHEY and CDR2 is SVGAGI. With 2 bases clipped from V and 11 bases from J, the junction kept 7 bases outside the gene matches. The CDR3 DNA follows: TGTGCCAGCAGTTACAGGGCTAGCGGGGGGGCGAAGCAGTTCTTC. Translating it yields CASSYRASGGAKQFF.

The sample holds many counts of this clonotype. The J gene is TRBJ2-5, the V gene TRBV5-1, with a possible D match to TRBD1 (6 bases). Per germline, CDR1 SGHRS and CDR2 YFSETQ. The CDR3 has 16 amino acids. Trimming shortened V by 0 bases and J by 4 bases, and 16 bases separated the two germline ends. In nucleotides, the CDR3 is TGCGCCAGCAGCTTGGCCCATGGCGAACAGGGAGAGACCCAGTACTTC. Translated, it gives CASSLAHGEQGETQYF.

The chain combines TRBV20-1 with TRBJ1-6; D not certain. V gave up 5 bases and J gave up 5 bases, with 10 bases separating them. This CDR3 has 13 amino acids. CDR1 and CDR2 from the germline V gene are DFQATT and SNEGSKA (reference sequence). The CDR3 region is CSAPPGNNSPLHF. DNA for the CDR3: TGCAGTGCTCCTCCGGGAAATAATTCACCCCTCCACTTT.

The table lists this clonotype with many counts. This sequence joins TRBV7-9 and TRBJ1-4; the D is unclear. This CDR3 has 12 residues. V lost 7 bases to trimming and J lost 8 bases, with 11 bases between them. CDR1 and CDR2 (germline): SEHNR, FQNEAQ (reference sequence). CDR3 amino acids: CASTPFGEKLFF. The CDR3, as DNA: TGTGCCAGCACTCCCTTCGGGGAAAAACTGTTTTTT.